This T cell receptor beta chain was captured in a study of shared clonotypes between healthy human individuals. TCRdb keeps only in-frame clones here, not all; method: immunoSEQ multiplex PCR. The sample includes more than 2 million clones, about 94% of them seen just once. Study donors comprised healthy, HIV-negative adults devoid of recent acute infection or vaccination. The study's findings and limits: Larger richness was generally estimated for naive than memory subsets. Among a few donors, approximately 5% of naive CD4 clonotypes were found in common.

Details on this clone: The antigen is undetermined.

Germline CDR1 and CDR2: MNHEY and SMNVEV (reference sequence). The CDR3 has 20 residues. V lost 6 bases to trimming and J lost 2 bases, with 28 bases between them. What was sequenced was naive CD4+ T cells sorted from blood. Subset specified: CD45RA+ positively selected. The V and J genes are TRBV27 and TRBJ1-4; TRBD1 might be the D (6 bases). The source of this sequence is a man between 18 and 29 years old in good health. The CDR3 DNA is TGTGCCAGCAGCCCCCTTCCTCTAGGAGGGGGAAGAGTTACTAATGAAAAACTGTTTTTT. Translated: CASSPLPLGGGRVTNEKLFF.